These 30 T cell receptor beta chains originate from one sample sequenced in a study of siplizumab effects on memory and regulatory T cells. The table came from immunoSEQ multiplex PCR; TCRdb's copy has only in-frame clones and leaves some out. The sample includes around 100,000 clones, roughly 93% of them seen just once. What was sequenced was non-Treg CD4+ T cells sorted from blood. Receptors were obtained from a human donor in good health.

This clone has only one observation. The chain combines TRBV29-1 with TRBJ2-2; D possibly uses TRBD1 or TRBD2 (6 bases each). CDR1 SQVTM and CDR2 ANQGSEA come from the germline V gene. CDR3 size: 14 residues. V lost 6 bases, J lost 4 bases, and 15 bases lay in between. The CDR3 reads CSVRVGGVTGELFF. CDR3 coding DNA: TGCAGCGTGCGTGTGGGGGGCGTCACCGGGGAGCTGTTTTTT.

This sequence joins TRBV7-2 and TRBJ2-5, with a weak D call TRBD1 (5 bases). The CDR3 extends over 13 amino acids. Deletions cut 3 bases from V and 5 bases from J, with 10 bases between. Looked up from germline, CDR1 is SGHTA and CDR2 is FQGNSA. CDR3 nucleotides: TGTGCCAGCAGCTTTACAGGAATGGAGACCCAGTACTTC. It translates to CASSFTGMETQYF.

The J gene is TRBJ2-5, the V gene TRBV5-1; 8 positions match TRBD2. Germline assignment: CDR1 SGHRS and CDR2 YFSETQ. The CDR3 length is 13 residues. Germline trimming cut 7 bases from V and 2 bases from J; bases unmatched to any gene: 4. The CDR3 protein is CASHRGGQETQYF. In DNA, the CDR3 is TGCGCCAGCCACCGGGGGGGACAAGAGACCCAGTACTTC.

The rearrangement joins TRBV12-5 to TRBJ2-3; D is possibly TRBD2 (5 bases). Germline CDR1 is LGHNT and CDR2 is FRNRAP. This CDR3 comprises 15 residues. The ends were cut back, 5 bases at V and 8 bases at J, with 20 bases in the middle. The CDR3 protein is CASGPPGSATGTQYF. CDR3 nucleotide sequence: TGTGCTAGTGGTCCACCGGGATCCGCAACGGGTACGCAGTATTTT.

The V gene is TRBV7-9, the J gene TRBJ1-1; maybe TRBD1 (5 bases). The CDR3 length is 15 residues. Germline V gives CDR1 SEHNR, CDR2 FQNEAQ (reference sequence). Trimming stripped 5 bases from V and 10 bases from J, with 23 bases between. CDR3 DNA: TGTGCCAGCAGCCCGGGTGGGGCGGAGGATTGGCGAGCTTTCTTT. This encodes CASSPGGAEDWRAFF.

V and J are TRBV7-9 and TRBJ2-7; possibly TRBD2 for D (5 bases). Trimming pared 1 base from V and 6 bases from J, leaving 16 bases between. The CDR3 extends over 15 amino acids. The germline V gene encodes CDR1 SEHNR and CDR2 FQNEAQ (reference sequence). This CDR3 is CASSLGSHEGREQYF. In DNA, the CDR3 is TGTGCCAGCAGCTTAGGATCTCATGAGGGCCGCGAGCAGTACTTC. Looking up the rest from reference TRBV7-9 and TRBJ2-7 gives the full variable domain: DTGVSQNPRHKITKRGQNVTFRCDPISEHNRLYWYRQTLGQGPEFLTYFQNEAQLEKSRLLSDRFSAERPKGSFSTLEIQRTEQGDSAMYLCASSLGSHEGREQYFGPGTRLTVT.

J is TRBJ1-2 and V is TRBV2; D may be TRBD1 (5 bases). CDR3 length: 14 residues. CDR1 and CDR2 from the germline V gene are SNHLY and FYNNEI. V dropped 1 base and J dropped 8 bases, with 14 bases sitting between them. In DNA form, the CDR3 reads TGTGCCAGCAGTGAAGTTATAGGGGTGGGAGGCTACACCTTC. It yields the protein CASSEVIGVGGYTF.

V gene TRBV19 combines with J gene TRBJ1-5; tentative D call: TRBD1 (6 bases). V was clipped by 8 bases and J by 3 bases, with 11 bases between them. CDR1 is LNHDA and CDR2 is SQIVND in the germline V gene (reference sequence). The CDR3 is made up of 13 amino acids. In DNA form, the CDR3 reads TGTGCCAGTTCCGACAGGAACAATCAGCCCCAGCATTTT. It encodes CASSDRNNQPQHF.

This clone showed up just once. This chain uses TRBV6-1 with TRBJ2-6, with D possibly matching TRBD2 (6 bases). The CDR3 totals 15 residues. Trimming removed 5 bases at V and 9 bases at J, with 17 bases between. Germline loops: CDR1 MNHNS, CDR2 SASEGT. CDR3 residues: CASSPSAGWGNVLTF. The CDR3 region has the DNA TGTGCCAGCAGTCCAAGCGCGGGATGGGGCAACGTCCTGACTTTC.

The chain links TRBV19 to TRBJ2-2; D is unresolved. The germline gives CDR1 LNHDA, CDR2 SQIVND (reference sequence). V shed 6 bases and J shed 1 base, with 6 bases lying between them. This CDR3 has 13 amino acids. CDR3: CASSKRNTGELFF. The CDR3 nucleotides are TGTGCCAGTAGCAAGCGGAACACCGGGGAGCTGTTTTTT. The variable domain in full, completed from reference TRBV19 and TRBJ2-2, reads DGGITQSPKYLFRKEGQNVTLSCEQNLNHDAMYWYRQDPGQGLRLIYYSQIVNDFQKGDIAEGYSVSREKKESFPLTVTSAQKNPTAFYLCASSKRNTGELFFGEGSRLTVL.

The chain employs TRBV28 and TRBJ1-2; D may be TRBD1 (6 bases). The CDR3 extends over 16 amino acids. The V end lost 6 bases, the J end lost 4 bases, and 21 bases lay between the germline ends. The germline V gene has CDR1 MDHEN and CDR2 SYDVKM. The CDR3 DNA reads as TGTGCCAGCAGCTTCACGCCAGGGGTTGACGGCTATGGCTACACCTTC. The encoded protein is CASSFTPGVDGYGYTF.

V and J are TRBV11-3 and TRBJ1-1; D ambiguous. CDR1 is SGHNT and CDR2 is YENEEA in the germline V gene. Trimming shortened V by 0 bases and J by 4 bases, and 6 bases separated the two germline ends. The CDR3 is 13 residues long. Here the CDR3 reads CASSLDSTTEAFF. The CDR3 bases are TGTGCCAGCAGCTTAGACAGTACCACTGAAGCTTTCTTT.

V usage is TRBV13 and J usage is TRBJ2-7, with D possibly matching TRBD2 (6 bases). This CDR3 has 11 amino acids. Germline assignment: CDR1 PRHDT and CDR2 FYEKMQ (reference sequence). V was cut by 5 bases and J by 7 bases, with 9 bases left in between. The CDR3 nucleotides are TGTGCCAGCAGCATTGGGACTGAGCAGTACTTC. Translation gives CASSIGTEQYF. Filled out from reference TRBV13 and TRBJ2-7, the complete variable domain reads AAGVIQSPRHLIKEKRETATLKCYPIPRHDTVYWYQQGPGQDPQFLISFYEKMQSDKGSIPDRFSAQQFSDYHSELNMSSLELGDSALYFCASSIGTEQYFGPGTRLTVT.

The genes are TRBV30 and TRBJ2-5, with D perhaps matching TRBD2 (5 bases). This CDR3 comprises 14 residues. The V gene lost 4 bases and the J gene lost 2 bases, with 14 bases spanning the gap. Germline CDR1 and CDR2: GTSNPN and SVGIG (reference sequence). CDR3 sequence reads: CAWMIWGAQETQYF. The CDR3 DNA sequence: TGTGCCTGGATGATCTGGGGAGCACAAGAGACCCAGTACTTC. Based on the CDR3 plus reference TRBV30 and TRBJ2-5, the full variable domain is SQTIHQWPATLVQPVGSPLSLECTVEGTSNPNLYWYRQAAGRGLQLLFYSVGIGQISSEVPQNLSASRPQDRQFILSSKKLLLSDSGFYLCAWMIWGAQETQYFGPGTRLLVL.

The V gene is TRBV19, the J gene TRBJ2-7; D is uncertain. CDR1 LNHDA and CDR2 SQIVND come from the germline V gene (reference sequence). With 4 bases removed from V and 3 bases from J, the gap between germline ends came to 19 bases. The CDR3 is 16 amino acids. CDR3 loop: CASSKKAGSDGYEQYF. CDR3 nucleotide sequence: TGTGCCAGTAGTAAGAAAGCCGGATCCGACGGCTACGAGCAGTACTTC.

V gene TRBV19 combines with J gene TRBJ1-5; D may be TRBD1 (5 bases). CDR1 and CDR2 (germline): LNHDA, SQIVND (reference sequence). The CDR3 loop spans 14 amino acids. V lost 3 bases, J lost 5 bases, and 11 bases lay in between. The CDR3 DNA follows: TGTGCCAGTAGTATCTACTTGGGGGATCAGCCCCAGCATTTT. Translated: CASSIYLGDQPQHF.

V usage is TRBV2 and J usage is TRBJ2-3, with D maybe TRBD2 (7 bases). The CDR3 consists of 15 residues. V was clipped by 6 bases and J by 6 bases, with 19 bases between them. Germline CDR1 SNHLY, CDR2 FYNNEI. CDR3 DNA sequence: TGTGCCAGCAGGATAGTACTGGGGGGGGCGGATACGCAGTATTTT. Translated, it gives CASRIVLGGADTQYF.

V gene TRBV10-2 combines with J gene TRBJ1-2; TRBD1 matches at 8 bases. Germline-derived CDR1 and CDR2 are WSHSY and SAAADI. This CDR3 contains 12 residues. Trimming removed 8 bases from V and 6 bases from J; junction bases left unmatched: 5. CDR3 loop: CASRQGTDGYTF. The CDR3 DNA reads as TGCGCCAGCCGACAGGGGACGGATGGCTACACCTTC.

This chain links TRBV7-9 with TRBJ2-5, with unresolved D. Germline CDR1 is SEHNR and CDR2 is FQNEAQ (reference sequence). This CDR3 contains 15 residues. V gave up 1 base and J gave up 2 bases, with 11 bases separating them. The CDR3 sequence: CASSLGDRSQETQYF. CDR3 nucleotides: TGTGCCAGCAGCTTAGGTGACCGGAGTCAAGAGACCCAGTACTTC.

The table lists this clone with a few counts. The chain is built from TRBV5-1 and TRBJ1-1; TRBD1 is a possible D gene (6 bases). The germline V gene encodes CDR1 SGHRS and CDR2 YFSETQ. The V gene lost 0 bases and the J gene lost 2 bases, with 8 bases spanning the gap. The CDR3 runs 14 residues. The CDR3 here is CASSLAGDNTEAFF. CDR3 DNA: TGCGCCAGCAGCTTGGCAGGGGACAACACTGAAGCTTTCTTT.

The rearrangement joins TRBV27 to TRBJ1-5; 9 nucleotides agree with TRBD1. This CDR3 has 15 amino acids. Per the germline V gene, CDR1 is MNHEY and CDR2 is SMNVEV (reference sequence). After removal of 6 bases from V and 6 bases from J, the junction contained 9 bases not matched to a gene. The CDR3 region has the DNA TGTGCCAGCAGGACGGGGACAGGGTTCGGTCAGCCCCAGCATTTT. It translates to CASRTGTGFGQPQHF.

V gene TRBV2 combines with J gene TRBJ1-1; 7 positions match TRBD1. CDR3 size: 17 residues. V was clipped by 6 bases and J by 1 base; unmatched bases: 14. Germline assignment: CDR1 SNHLY and CDR2 FYNNEI. The CDR3 DNA reads as TGTGCCAGCAGGACAAGGCGAACGACAGGGAAGAACACTGAAGCTTTCTTT. It encodes CASRTRRTTGKNTEAFF.

This chain joins TRBV9 and TRBJ1-3; D is ambiguous. This CDR3 is built from 14 residues. Germline CDR1 and CDR2: SGDLS and YYNGEE. Trimming pared 4 bases from V and 0 bases from J, leaving 8 bases between. The CDR3 DNA reads as TGTGCCAGCAGCCCCCGCCGCTCTGGAAACACCATATATTTT. Protein: CASSPRRSGNTIYF.

The genes are TRBV5-4 and TRBJ2-1, with unresolved D. Trimming stripped 0 bases from V and 5 bases from J, with 3 bases between. Looked up from germline, CDR1 is SGHNT and CDR2 is YYREEE (reference sequence). The CDR3 contains 12 residues. CDR3 sequence reads: CASSLVDNEQFF. The CDR3 DNA reads TGTGCCAGCAGCTTGGTCGACAATGAGCAGTTCTTC.

The V gene is TRBV6-1, the J gene TRBJ2-1, with 12 bases identical to TRBD2. Germline V gives CDR1 MNHNS, CDR2 SASEGT. The CDR3 spans 15 residues. Germline trimming cut 1 base from V and 6 bases from J; bases unmatched to any gene: 1. DNA of the CDR3: TGTGCCAGCAGTGAAGGACTAGCGGGAGCCAATGAGCAGTTCTTC. The encoded protein is CASSEGLAGANEQFF.

V and J are TRBV5-4 and TRBJ2-3; 11 nucleotides line up with TRBD2. The CDR3 sequence is 15 residues long. V dropped 3 bases and J dropped 4; count of bases not matched to a gene: 4. The germline CDR1 and CDR2 sequences are SGHNT and YYREEE (reference sequence). CDR3 DNA sequence: TGTGCCAGCAGCTCCGGGACTAGCGGATCAGATACGCAGTATTTT. Translating gives CASSSGTSGSDTQYF.

The J gene is TRBJ2-2, the V gene TRBV5-1, with TRBD1 identical over 7 bases. The CDR3 runs to 14 residues. Looked up from germline, CDR1 is SGHRS and CDR2 is YFSETQ. V trimming: 0 bases; J trimming: 6 bases; junction bases outside the gene matches: 2. The DNA for the CDR3 is TGCGCCAGCAGCTTGGGAGACAGGGCCGGGGAGCTGTTTTTT. It codes for CASSLGDRAGELFF.

The chain combines TRBV6-1 with TRBJ1-1; D gene ambiguous. Per the germline V gene, CDR1 is MNHNS and CDR2 is SASEGT. This CDR3 region has 13 residues. V gave up 0 bases and J gave up 5 bases, with 7 bases separating them. CDR3 DNA: TGTGCCAGCAGTGAAGCAGGAGGGACTGAAGCTTTCTTT. Encoded protein: CASSEAGGTEAFF.

The gene calls are TRBV6-6 and TRBJ2-1; 8 bases are shared with TRBD2. CDR3 length equals 12 residues. Germline V gene sequence: CDR1 MNHNY, CDR2 SVGAGI (reference sequence). The chain's CDR3 is CSHSGVLNEQFF. The CDR3 DNA reads as TGTTCACATAGCGGGGTCCTCAATGAGCAGTTCTTC.

This clone has more than one count but fewer than ten. The genes are TRBV7-3 and TRBJ2-7; 13 nucleotides match TRBD2. The CDR3 has 15 amino acids. The V segment lost 5 bases and the J segment 7 bases; nucleotides outside the gene matches: 8. The V gene's germline CDR1 is SGHTA and CDR2 FQGTGA. The CDR3 protein is CASSPTSGRAGEQYF. The CDR3, as DNA: TGTGCCAGCAGCCCCACTAGCGGGAGGGCGGGAGAGCAGTACTTC.